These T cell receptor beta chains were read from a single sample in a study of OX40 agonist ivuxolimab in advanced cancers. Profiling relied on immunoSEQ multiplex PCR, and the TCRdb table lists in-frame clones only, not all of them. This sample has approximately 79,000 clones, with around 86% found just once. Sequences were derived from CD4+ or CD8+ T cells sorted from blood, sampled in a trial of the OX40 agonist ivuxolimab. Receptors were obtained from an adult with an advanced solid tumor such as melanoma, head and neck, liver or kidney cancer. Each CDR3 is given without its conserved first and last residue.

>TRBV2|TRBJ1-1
ASRSGATEAF
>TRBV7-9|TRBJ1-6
ASSLWGGGSPLH
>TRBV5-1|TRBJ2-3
ASSQWTGRTDTQY
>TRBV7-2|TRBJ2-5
ASSPRASGTQY
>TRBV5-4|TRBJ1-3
ASSPRDSGNTIY
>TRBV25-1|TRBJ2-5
ASSLWTGLQETQY
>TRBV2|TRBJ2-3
ASSEDSTQY
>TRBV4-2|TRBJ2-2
ASSQQVGGEGGELF
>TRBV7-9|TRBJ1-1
ASSRIRISEAF
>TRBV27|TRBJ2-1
ASSSPGGTYNEQF
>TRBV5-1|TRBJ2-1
ASSFSGSYGDEQF
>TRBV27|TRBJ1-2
ASSGPEFYGYT
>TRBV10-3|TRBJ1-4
AISEGSTTNEKLF
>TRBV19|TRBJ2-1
ASSIDPNEQF
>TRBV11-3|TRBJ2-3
ASSFRGTGTVGTQY
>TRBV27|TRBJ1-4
ASGHREAEKLF
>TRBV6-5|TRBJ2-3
ASSYGTGETDTQY
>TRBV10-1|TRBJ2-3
ASQRGDTDTQY
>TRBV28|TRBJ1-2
ASTTLTAANYGYT
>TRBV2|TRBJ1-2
ASRAREGTAVNFYGYT
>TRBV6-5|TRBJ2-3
ASTTSGDTQY
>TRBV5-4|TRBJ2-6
ASSLGWSGANVLT
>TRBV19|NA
ASSPRQGSRVGEQY
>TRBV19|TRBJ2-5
ASSILGTGLQETQY
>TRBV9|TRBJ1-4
ASSAPGATNEKLF
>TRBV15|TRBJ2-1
ATSSQGRGFNNEQF
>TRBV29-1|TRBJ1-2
SVEGGGGFYGYT
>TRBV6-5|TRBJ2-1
ASSLLDRNEQF
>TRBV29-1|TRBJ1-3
SVRIAGGGTIY
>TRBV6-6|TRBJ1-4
ASSQVGPSNNGKLF
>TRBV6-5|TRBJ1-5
ASTRGLEQPQH
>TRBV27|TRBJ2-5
ASSSRGLWAWETQY